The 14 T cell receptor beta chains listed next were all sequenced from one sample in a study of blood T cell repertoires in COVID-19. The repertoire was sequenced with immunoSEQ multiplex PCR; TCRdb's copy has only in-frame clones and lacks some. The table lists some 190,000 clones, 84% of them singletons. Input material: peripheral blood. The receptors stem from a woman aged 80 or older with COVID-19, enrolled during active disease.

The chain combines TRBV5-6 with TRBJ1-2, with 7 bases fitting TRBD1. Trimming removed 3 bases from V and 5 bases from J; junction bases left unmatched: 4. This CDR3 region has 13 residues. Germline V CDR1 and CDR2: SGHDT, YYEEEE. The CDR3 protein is CASSSGDSYGYTF. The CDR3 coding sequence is TGTGCCAGCAGCTCGGGGGACAGTTATGGCTACACCTTC.

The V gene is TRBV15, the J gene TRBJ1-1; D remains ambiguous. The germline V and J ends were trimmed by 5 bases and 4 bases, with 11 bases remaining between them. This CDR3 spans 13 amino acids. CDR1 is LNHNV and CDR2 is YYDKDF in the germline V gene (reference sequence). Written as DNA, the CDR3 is TGTGCCACCAGCGTTCTAGAGGGCACTGAAGCTTTCTTT. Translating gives CATSVLEGTEAFF.

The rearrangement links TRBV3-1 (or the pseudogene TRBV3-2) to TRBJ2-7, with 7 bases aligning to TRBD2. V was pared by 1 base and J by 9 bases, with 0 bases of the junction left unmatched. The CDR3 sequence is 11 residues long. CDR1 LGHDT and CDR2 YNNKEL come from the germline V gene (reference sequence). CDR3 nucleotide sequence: TGTGCCAGCAGCCAAGGGGGGGGGCAGTACTTC. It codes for CASSQGGGQYF.

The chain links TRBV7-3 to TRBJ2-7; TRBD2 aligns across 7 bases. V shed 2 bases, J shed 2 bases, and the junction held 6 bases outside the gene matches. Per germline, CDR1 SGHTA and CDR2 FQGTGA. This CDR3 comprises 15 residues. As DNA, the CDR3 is TGTGCCAGCAGCTTAGTGGGAGGGCTCACCTACGAGCAGTACTTC. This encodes CASSLVGGLTYEQYF.

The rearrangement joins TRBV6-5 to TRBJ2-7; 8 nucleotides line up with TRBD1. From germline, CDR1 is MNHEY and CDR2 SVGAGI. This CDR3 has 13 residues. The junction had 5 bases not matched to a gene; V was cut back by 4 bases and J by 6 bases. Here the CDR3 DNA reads TGTGCCAGCAGTTGGCAGGGGGCTGTCGAGCAGTACTTC. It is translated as CASSWQGAVEQYF.

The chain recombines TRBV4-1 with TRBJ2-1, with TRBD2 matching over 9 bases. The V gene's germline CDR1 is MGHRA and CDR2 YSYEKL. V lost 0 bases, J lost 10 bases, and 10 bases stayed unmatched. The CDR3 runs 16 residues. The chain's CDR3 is CASSQEGAGGLGEQFF. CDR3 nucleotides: TGCGCCAGCAGCCAAGAGGGAGCGGGAGGCCTGGGGGAGCAGTTCTTC.

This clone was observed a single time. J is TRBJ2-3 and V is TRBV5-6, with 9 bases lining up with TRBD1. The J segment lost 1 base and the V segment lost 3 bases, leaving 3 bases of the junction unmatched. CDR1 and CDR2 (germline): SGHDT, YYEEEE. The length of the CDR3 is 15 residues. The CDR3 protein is CASSSQGAGTDTQYF. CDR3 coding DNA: TGTGCCAGCAGCTCACAGGGGGCCGGCACAGATACGCAGTATTTT.

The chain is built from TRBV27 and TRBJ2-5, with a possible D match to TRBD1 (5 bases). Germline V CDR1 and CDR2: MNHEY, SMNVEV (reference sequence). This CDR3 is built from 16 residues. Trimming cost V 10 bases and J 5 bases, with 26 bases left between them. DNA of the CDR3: TGTGCCATCCTCTGGGGTTGGTTAGGGGCAAGGGAGACCCAGTACTTC. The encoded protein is CAILWGWLGARETQYF.

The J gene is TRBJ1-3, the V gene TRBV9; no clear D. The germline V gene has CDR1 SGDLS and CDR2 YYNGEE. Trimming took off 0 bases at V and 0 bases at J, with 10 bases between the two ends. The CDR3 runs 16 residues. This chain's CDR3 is CASSVADSRSGNTIYF. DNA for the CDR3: TGTGCCAGCAGCGTAGCGGACTCTCGCTCTGGAAACACCATATATTTT.

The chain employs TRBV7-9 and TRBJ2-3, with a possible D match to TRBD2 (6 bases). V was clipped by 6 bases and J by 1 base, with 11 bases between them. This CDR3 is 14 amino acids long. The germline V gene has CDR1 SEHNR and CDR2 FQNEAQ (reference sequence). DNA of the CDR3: TGTGCCAGCAGTCCCGGCGGGGGCACAGATACGCAGTATTTT. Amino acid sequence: CASSPGGGTDTQYF.

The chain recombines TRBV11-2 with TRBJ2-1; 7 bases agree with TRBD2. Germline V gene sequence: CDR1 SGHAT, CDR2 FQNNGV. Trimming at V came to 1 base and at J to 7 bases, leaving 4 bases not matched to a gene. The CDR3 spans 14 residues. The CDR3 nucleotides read TGTGCCAGCAGCTTAGCGGGAGGCCGGAATGAGCAGTTCTTC. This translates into CASSLAGGRNEQFF.

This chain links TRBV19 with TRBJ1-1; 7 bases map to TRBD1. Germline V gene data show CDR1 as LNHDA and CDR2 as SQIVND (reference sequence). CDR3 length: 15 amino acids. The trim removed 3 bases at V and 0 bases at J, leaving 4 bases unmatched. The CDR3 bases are TGTGCCAGTAGTATGAGGGGGCCCATGAACACTGAAGCTTTCTTT. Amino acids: CASSMRGPMNTEAFF.

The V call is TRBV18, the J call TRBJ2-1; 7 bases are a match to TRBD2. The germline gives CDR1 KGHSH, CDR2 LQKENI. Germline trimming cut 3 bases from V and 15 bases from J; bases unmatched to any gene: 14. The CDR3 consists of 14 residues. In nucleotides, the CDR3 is TGTGCCAGCTCACCGCTAGCGGTAGAGGCAGGTCTGTTCTTC. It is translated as CASSPLAVEAGLFF. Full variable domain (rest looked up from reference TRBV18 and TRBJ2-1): NAGVMQNPRHLVRRRGQEARLRCSPMKGHSHVYWYRQLPEEGLKFMVYLQKENIIDESGMPKERFSAEFPKEGPSILRIQQVVRGDSAAYFCASSPLAVEAGLFFGPGTRLTVL.

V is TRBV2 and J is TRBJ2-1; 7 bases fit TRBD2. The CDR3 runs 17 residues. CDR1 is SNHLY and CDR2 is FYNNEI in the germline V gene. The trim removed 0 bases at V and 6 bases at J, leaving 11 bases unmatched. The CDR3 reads CASSEARWAGVANEQFF. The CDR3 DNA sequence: TGTGCCAGCAGTGAAGCAAGGTGGGCGGGAGTTGCCAATGAGCAGTTCTTC. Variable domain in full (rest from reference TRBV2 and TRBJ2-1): EPEVTQTPSHQVTQMGQEVILRCVPISNHLYFYWYRQILGQKVEFLVSFYNNEISEKSEIFDDQFSVERPDGSNFTLKIRSTKLEDSAMYFCASSEARWAGVANEQFFGPGTRLTVL.